The TCR beta chain under discussion was sequenced for a study of T cells in Graves' hyperthyroidism and ophthalmopathy. TCR beta CDR3 regions were amplified from RNA. HTBI primers drove first-round RT-PCR of the TCR CDR3. One entry per CDR3 protein, called by TCRdb with MiXCR from the multiplex PCR reads. The sample holds some 600,000 distinct CDR3 sequences, approximately 15% seen once. Input material: blood. The TCR sequence derives from a woman younger than 45 with Graves' hyperthyroidism that later progressed to Graves' ophthalmopathy.

DNA of the CDR3: TGTGCCAGCAGTGCTGGCGGGGGAAGCAATCAGCCCCAGCATTTT. It codes for CASSAGGGSNQPQHF. The rearrangement joins TRBV27 to TRBJ1-5, with D possibly TRBD1 on 5 matching bases. V was pared by 5 bases and J by 1 base, with 12 bases between. Germline CDR1 and CDR2: MNHEY and SMNVEV (reference sequence). This CDR3 comprises 15 residues.